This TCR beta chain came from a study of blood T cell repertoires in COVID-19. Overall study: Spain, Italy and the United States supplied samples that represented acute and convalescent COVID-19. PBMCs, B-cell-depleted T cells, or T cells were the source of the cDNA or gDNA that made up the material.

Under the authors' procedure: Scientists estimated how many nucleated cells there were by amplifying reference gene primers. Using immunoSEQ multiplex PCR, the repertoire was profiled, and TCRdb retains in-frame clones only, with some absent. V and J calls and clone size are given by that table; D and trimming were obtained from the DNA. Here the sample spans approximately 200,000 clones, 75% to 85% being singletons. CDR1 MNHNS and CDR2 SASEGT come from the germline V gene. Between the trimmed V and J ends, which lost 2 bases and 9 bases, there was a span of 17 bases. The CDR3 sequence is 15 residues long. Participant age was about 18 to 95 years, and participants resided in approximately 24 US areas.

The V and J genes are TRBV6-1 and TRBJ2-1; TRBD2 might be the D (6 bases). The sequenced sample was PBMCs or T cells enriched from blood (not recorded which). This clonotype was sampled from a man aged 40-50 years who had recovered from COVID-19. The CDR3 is CASSERANPGGEQFF. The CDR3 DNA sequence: TGTGCCAGCAGTGAAAGGGCCAACCCCGGGGGTGAGCAGTTCTTC.